One and the same sample provided the 28 T cell receptor beta chains below, sequenced in a study of technical replicates of blood from a handful of donors. Libraries were prepared by immunoSEQ multiplex PCR; TCRdb keeps only in-frame clonotypes and omits some of them. The sample contains roughly 85,000 clones, 94% of which appear only once. Sequenced: T cells isolated from PBMCs. These receptors were obtained from a human donor in good health.

The chain links TRBV5-6 to TRBJ2-5; D remains unclear. Germline V gene lookup returns CDR1 SGHDT and CDR2 YYEEEE. There are 13 residues in the CDR3. V lost 6 bases to trimming and J lost 0 bases, with 9 bases between them. CDR3 DNA sequence: TGTGCCAGCACCCCTGGCTACCAAGAGACCCAGTACTTC. Encoded protein: CASTPGYQETQYF.

The chain carries TRBV7-3 and TRBJ2-7; 7 bases line up with TRBD1. With V trimmed by 1 base and J by 3 bases, 3 bases remained unmatched. Germline V lookup: CDR1 SGHTA, CDR2 FQGTGA. This CDR3 is built from 14 residues. The CDR3 protein is CASSLRGGGYEQYF. The CDR3 nucleotides read TGTGCCAGCAGCTTAAGAGGGGGCGGCTACGAGCAGTACTTC.

The chain joins TRBV28 to TRBJ2-2; a possible D gene is TRBD1 (5 bases). There are 14 residues in the CDR3. Trimming left V 4 bases short and J 3 bases short, with 9 bases between. The germline gives CDR1 MDHEN, CDR2 SYDVKM. Here the CDR3 reads CASSSDMDTGELFF. In DNA form, the CDR3 reads TGTGCCAGCAGTTCGGACATGGACACCGGGGAGCTGTTTTTT. Filled out from reference TRBV28 and TRBJ2-2, the complete variable domain reads DVKVTQSSRYLVKRTGEKVFLECVQDMDHENMFWYRQDPGLGLRLIYFSYDVKMKEKGDIPEGYSVSREKKERFSLILESASTNQTSMYLCASSSDMDTGELFFGEGSRLTVL.

The J gene is TRBJ2-1, the V gene TRBV2, with 7 bases matching TRBD2. CDR3 length: 12 amino acids. Germline assignment: CDR1 SNHLY and CDR2 FYNNEI. CDR3 residues: CNAGGGYNEQFF. Written as DNA, the CDR3 is TGTAACGCTGGGGGGGGTTACAATGAGCAGTTCTTC.

The chain recombines TRBV2 with TRBJ2-7; TRBD2 agrees at 8 bases. Germline V CDR1 and CDR2: SNHLY, FYNNEI. The V gene end was trimmed by 3 bases and the J gene end by 1 base; junction bases not matched to a gene: 5. This CDR3 region has 15 residues. CDR3 region: CASSEWREESYEQYF. The CDR3 bases are TGTGCCAGCAGTGAGTGGCGGGAGGAATCCTACGAGCAGTACTTC.

This clone was recorded once. This chain links TRBV10-1 with TRBJ2-7, with D possibly TRBD2 on 5 matching bases. The CDR3 is made up of 13 amino acids. V dropped 3 bases and J dropped 3 bases, with 9 bases sitting between them. The germline gives CDR1 WNHNN, CDR2 SYGVQD (reference sequence). The DNA of the CDR3 is TGCGCCAGCAGTGAAGCGGTATTCTACGAGCAGTACTTC. It specifies CASSEAVFYEQYF.

This chain joins TRBV12-5 and TRBJ1-5, with D possibly being TRBD1 (5 bases). Germline V CDR1 and CDR2: LGHNT, FRNRAP. The CDR3 has 17 amino acids. Trimming left V 0 bases short and J 1 base short, with 13 bases between. Written as DNA, the CDR3 is TGTGCTAGTGGTTTGGTGGGTTGGACACGAAGCAATCAGCCCCAGCATTTT. Amino acids: CASGLVGWTRSNQPQHF.

The chain joins TRBV5-4 to TRBJ1-3, with 9 nucleotides matching TRBD1. The CDR3 loop spans 14 amino acids. CDR1 and CDR2 from the germline V gene are SGHNT and YYREEE (reference sequence). J gave up 4 bases and V 3 bases, and 2 bases lay outside the gene matches. Here the CDR3 DNA reads TGTGCCAGCAGCTCAGGGACAGGGGGAAACACCATATATTTT. It encodes CASSSGTGGNTIYF.

The chain employs TRBV5-1 and TRBJ2-3; 8 nucleotides align to TRBD1. The junction had 6 bases not matched to a gene; V was cut back by 2 bases and J by 4 bases. In germline, CDR1 is SGHRS, CDR2 YFSETQ. CDR3 length: 15 amino acids. CDR3 protein: CASSFLDREADTQYF. Written as DNA, the CDR3 is TGCGCCAGCAGCTTTCTGGACAGGGAGGCAGATACGCAGTATTTT.

The chain joins TRBV5-6 to TRBJ1-1; D not certain. With 4 bases removed from V and 5 bases from J, the gap between germline ends came to 9 bases. Looked up from germline, CDR1 is SGHDT and CDR2 is YYEEEE. The CDR3 covers 12 residues. CDR3 region: CASSLPRTEAFF. CDR3 nucleotides: TGTGCCAGCAGCCTCCCGCGAACTGAAGCTTTCTTT.

This clone was detected once. V gene TRBV27 combines with J gene TRBJ2-3; 8 positions match TRBD1. Germline V CDR1 and CDR2: MNHEY, SMNVEV (reference sequence). The CDR3 sequence is 14 residues long. Losses at the gene ends were 3 bases for V and 4 bases for J; bases not matched to a gene: 3. DNA for the CDR3: TGTGCCAGCAGTTTTAACAGGGGGGCAGATACGCAGTATTTT. This codes for CASSFNRGADTQYF.

V and J are TRBV11-3 and TRBJ1-2; 8 bases are shared with TRBD1. The J segment lost 4 bases and the V segment lost 4 bases, leaving 14 bases of the junction unmatched. The CDR3 length is 17 residues. CDR1 and CDR2 from the germline V gene are SGHNT and YENEEA. CDR3 protein: CASSWSGTGSSFYGYTF. The CDR3 DNA is TGTGCCAGCAGCTGGTCCGGGACAGGCTCTTCTTTCTATGGCTACACCTTC.

The CDR3 loop reads CASSHVTGGNQPQHF. Here the CDR3 DNA reads TGCGCCAGCAGCCACGTAACAGGGGGTAATCAGCCCCAGCATTTT. The chain uses TRBV4-1 and TRBJ1-5; 8 bases map to TRBD1. Looked up from germline, CDR1 is MGHRA and CDR2 is YSYEKL. The J segment lost 4 bases and the V segment lost 3 bases, leaving 5 bases of the junction unmatched. This CDR3 region has 15 residues.

This rearrangement joins TRBV2 to TRBJ2-7; tentatively, D is TRBD2 (5 bases). Looked up from germline, CDR1 is SNHLY and CDR2 is FYNNEI. This CDR3 contains 13 residues. V was shortened by 4 bases and J by 3 bases, with 10 bases between the two germline ends. CDR3 coding DNA: TGTGCCAGCAGTGCGGGAAACCACTACGAGCAGTACTTC. Translating it yields CASSAGNHYEQYF.

The genes are TRBV7-6 and TRBJ2-7; the D gene is possibly TRBD2 (6 bases). The CDR3 covers 16 residues. Trimming took 1 base from V and 3 from J, leaving 16 bases between them. Germline assignment: CDR1 SGHVS and CDR2 FNYEAQ. DNA of the CDR3: TGTGCCAGCAGCTTAGGAGGCGGCGGGACTCTCTACGAGCAGTACTTC. The encoded protein is CASSLGGGGTLYEQYF.

This clone was seen a few times. This chain uses TRBV4-1 with TRBJ1-1; D gene ambiguous. This CDR3 region has 14 residues. Trimming shortened V by 4 bases and J by 8 bases, and 17 bases separated the two germline ends. Germline lookup yields CDR1 MGHRA and CDR2 YSYEKL. CDR3 region: CASSLRSMTSEAFF. In DNA form, the CDR3 reads TGCGCCAGCAGCCTACGGTCGATGACTTCGGAAGCTTTCTTT.

V gene TRBV28 combines with J gene TRBJ2-7; D may be TRBD2 (6 bases). The CDR3 totals 14 residues. Trimming cost V 6 bases and J 2 bases, with 14 bases left between them. The germline V gene has CDR1 MDHEN and CDR2 SYDVKM. DNA of the CDR3: TGTGCCAGCAGGCGCACCGGGGGTCCCTACGAGCAGTACTTC. It specifies CASRRTGGPYEQYF.

This chain links TRBV7-2 with TRBJ1-4; 8 bases are shared with TRBD1. Per the germline V gene, CDR1 is SGHTA and CDR2 is FQGNSA. V trimming: 5 bases; J trimming: 4 bases; junction bases outside the gene matches: 9. The CDR3 is made up of 16 amino acids. The CDR3 DNA is TGTGCCAGCAGCGCAGCCTCAGGGGGCTATAATGAAAAACTGTTTTTT. Translating it yields CASSAASGGYNEKLFF.

The CDR3 loop reads CASSQGREPYEQYF. The CDR3 DNA sequence: TGTGCCAGCAGCCAGGGGCGGGAGCCATACGAGCAGTACTTC. The chain links TRBV4-2 to TRBJ2-7, with 7 positions matching TRBD2. Looked up from germline, CDR1 is LGHNA and CDR2 is YNFKEQ. The CDR3 consists of 14 residues. Trimming cost V 3 bases and J 4 bases; bases outside gene matches: 6.

The chain is built from TRBV6-5 and TRBJ2-5, with D maybe TRBD2 (6 bases). This CDR3 is 14 amino acids long. Trimming stripped 1 base from V and 7 bases from J, with 13 bases between. Germline values: CDR1 MNHEY, CDR2 SVGAGI. The chain's CDR3 is CASSYWAQGGTQYF. The CDR3, as DNA: TGTGCCAGCAGTTACTGGGCCCAGGGAGGGACCCAGTACTTC.

The J gene is TRBJ2-3, the V gene TRBV13, with 9 bases matching TRBD2. The CDR3 runs 16 residues. CDR1 and CDR2 from the germline V gene are PRHDT and FYEKMQ (reference sequence). V lost 1 base to trimming and J lost 5 bases; unmatched junction nucleotides: 7. The DNA for the CDR3 is TGTGCCAGCAGCTTAGCTAGCGGGGCCTTCGGAGATACGCAGTATTTT. Translation: CASSLASGAFGDTQYF.

This clone was observed a few times. This chain links TRBV6-5 with TRBJ1-4; the D gene is possibly TRBD1 (5 bases). V gave up 6 bases and J gave up 7 bases, with 18 bases separating them. This CDR3 has 15 amino acids. Germline assignment: CDR1 MNHEY and CDR2 SVGAGI. The CDR3 loop reads CASSRGTREIEKLFF. The CDR3 nucleotides are TGTGCCAGCAGCCGAGGGACGCGGGAAATTGAAAAACTGTTTTTT.

J is TRBJ2-2 and V is TRBV9; tentative D call: TRBD1 (6 bases). Looked up from germline, CDR1 is SGDLS and CDR2 is YYNGEE. Trimming removed 0 bases from V and 8 bases from J, with 17 bases in between. CDR3 length equals 16 residues. Here the CDR3 reads CASSVAMDSRGGELFF. DNA for the CDR3: TGTGCCAGCAGCGTAGCTATGGACAGCCGAGGAGGGGAGCTGTTTTTT.

This chain links TRBV10-3 with TRBJ1-1, with 12 positions matching TRBD1. V was pared by 4 bases and J by 1 base, with 7 bases of the junction left unmatched. CDR1 is ENHRY and CDR2 is SYGVKD in the germline V gene. The CDR3 runs 17 residues. The CDR3 DNA reads TGTGCCATCAGTGGGGACAGGGGGCCAACAGCGAACACTGAAGCTTTCTTT. Its protein product is CAISGDRGPTANTEAFF.

The chain links TRBV9 to TRBJ2-7; D call uncertain. The germline V gene has CDR1 SGDLS and CDR2 YYNGEE. Deletions cut 0 bases from V and 1 base from J, with 8 bases between. The CDR3 totals 14 residues. The chain's CDR3 is CASSVEARSYEQYF. The CDR3 DNA follows: TGTGCCAGCAGCGTAGAAGCCAGGTCCTACGAGCAGTACTTC.

The chain recombines TRBV5-1 with TRBJ2-6, with TRBD1 identical over 7 bases. The germline V gene has CDR1 SGHRS and CDR2 YFSETQ. V dropped 4 bases and J dropped 2; count of bases not matched to a gene: 3. The CDR3 is made up of 15 amino acids. The CDR3, as DNA: TGCGCCAGCAGCCAAGGACAGGCTGGGGCCAACGTCCTGACTTTC. This codes for CASSQGQAGANVLTF. Looking up the rest from reference TRBV5-1 and TRBJ2-6 gives the full variable domain: KAGVTQTPRYLIKTRGQQVTLSCSPISGHRSVSWYQQTPGQGLQFLFEYFSETQRNKGNFPGRFSGRQFSNSRSEMNVSTLELGDSALYLCASSQGQAGANVLTFGAGSRLTVL.

The chain employs TRBV4-1 and TRBJ2-7, with 14 bases that match TRBD2. The CDR3 is 18 amino acids. CDR1 and CDR2 (germline): MGHRA, YSYEKL. V lost 4 bases and J lost 2; bases outside the gene matches: 10. The chain's CDR3 is CASSPGLAGAGRTYEQYF. The CDR3 DNA reads as TGCGCCAGCAGCCCGGGACTAGCGGGAGCAGGGCGGACCTACGAGCAGTACTTC.

V and J are TRBV2 and TRBJ2-5, with D tentatively TRBD2 (6 bases). Germline V gene lookup returns CDR1 SNHLY and CDR2 FYNNEI. The CDR3 has 12 residues. V was pared by 6 bases and J by 4 bases, with 9 bases between. CDR3 in amino acids: CASSGEVETQYF. The CDR3 nucleotides read TGTGCCAGCAGCGGGGAGGTAGAGACCCAGTACTTC. The variable domain in full, with the rest retrieved from reference TRBV2 and TRBJ2-5, is EPEVTQTPSHQVTQMGQEVILRCVPISNHLYFYWYRQILGQKVEFLVSFYNNEISEKSEIFDDQFSVERPDGSNFTLKIRSTKLEDSAMYFCASSGEVETQYFGPGTRLLVL.